The clone carrying this T cell receptor (beta chain) occurred once. What it binds is not known. The data are from a study of T cell responses to AZD1222 COVID-19 vaccine. Germline V gives CDR1 MNHEY, CDR2 SMNVEV (reference sequence). Unmatched junction bases numbered 10, after V lost 6 bases and J lost 4 bases. This CDR3 is built from 15 residues. Clones were sequenced by immunoSEQ multiplex PCR, and TCRdb holds only the in-frame ones, with some missing. The table has around 130,000 clones, approximately 94% seen once. Findings of the study overall: Following two doses of AZD1222, Spike-specific TCR breadth and depth rose.

This clonotype was sampled from an adult in good health. This chain links TRBV27 with TRBJ2-7, with TRBD1 matching 9 bases. This specimen was peripheral blood, taken on day 0 of AZD1222 vaccination. CDR3 coding DNA: TGTGCCAGCAGGGTACCGGGACAGGGACAATACGAGCAGTACTTC. It encodes CASRVPGQGQYEQYF.